The following is a TCR beta chain sequence with its context. Its matching antigen is unknown. This entry comes from a study of PD-1 blockade in mismatch repair-deficient tumors. PCR or immunohistochemistry showed mismatch repair deficiency in every enrolled patient. Three pembrolizumab responders had their TCRs sequenced. Study-level results: Tumor-resident clones, often absent from pretreatment blood, expanded after pembrolizumab and then contracted.

Losses at the gene ends were 7 bases for V and 8 bases for J; bases not matched to a gene: 10. This CDR3 contains 13 residues. Germline V gene sequence: CDR1 MNHNS, CDR2 SASEGT. Only in-frame clones appear in the TCRdb table, and some are missing; sequencing was by immunoSEQ multiplex PCR. Here the sample spans 39,000 or so clones, over 80% being singletons. This sample comprised PBMCs, obtained 38 to 40 weeks after starting pembrolizumab. The genes are TRBV6-1 and TRBJ1-2; 7 bases map to TRBD1. This sequence was found in an adult with mismatch repair-deficient cancer. The CDR3 DNA sequence: TGTGCCAGCACCCCCGCCAGGGGGGTGGGCTACACCTTC. Translating it yields CASTPARGVGYTF.